The clone carrying this TCR beta chain came up many times. Its antigen is undetermined. 5'-RACE, quantitative and with molecular barcodes, yielded the TCR beta libraries. One entry per CDR3 protein results from TCRdb running MiXCR on the 5' RACE reads. The sample records more than 400,000 distinct CDR3 sequences, roughly 5% being singletons. From germline, CDR1 is LGHNA and CDR2 YSLEER. Trimming cost V 3 bases and J 2 bases, with 19 bases left between them. The CDR3 has 17 residues. This entry is derived from a study of CD8 T cells in ankylosing spondylitis. Study conclusions and caveats: Ankylosing spondylitis blood appeared to be characterized by a TCR beta motif of fewer than ten highly homologous variants. Clones linked to disease, bearing a CD8+ phenotype, were relatively rare in peripheral blood. Previously reported in reactive arthritis synovial fluid and blood were some of the motif variants.

The chain couples TRBV4-3 to TRBJ2-5, with D perhaps TRBD1 or TRBD2 (6 bases each). The sequence was obtained from a male donor with ankylosing spondylitis. The material sequenced was blood, either unsorted or a sorted T cell fraction (not recorded which). CDR3 sequence (DNA): TGCGCCAGCAGCCAGTCTTTAGGGGGGCCGGGACAAGAGACCCAGTACTTC. It specifies CASSQSLGGPGQETQYF.